Presented here are 22 T cell receptor beta chains from one specimen sequenced in a study of cytomegalovirus exposure and HLA in healthy donors. 60 Vbeta and 13 Jbeta primers were used in PCR. Sequencing used immunoSEQ multiplex PCR; TCRdb keeps in-frame clones, though not all of them. Of fewer than 250,000 clones in the sample, 70% to 80% were seen once. What was sequenced was PBMCs. Receptors were obtained from a male donor in good health and CMV-seropositive.

A single count supports this clone. CDR3 in DNA: TGTGCCAGCAGCTTAGTAGTCACCGGGGAGCTGTTTTTT. It codes for CASSLVVTGELFF. The rearrangement uses TRBV11-2 and TRBJ2-2; D is ambiguous. V gave up 1 base and J gave up 4 bases, with 4 bases separating them. Per germline, CDR1 SGHAT and CDR2 FQNNGV. CDR3 length: 13 residues.

This chain joins TRBV4-2 and TRBJ1-4; D is unclear. This CDR3 is 15 amino acids long. Germline V gene data show CDR1 as LGHNA and CDR2 as YNFKEQ. The germline V and J ends were trimmed by 0 bases and 6 bases, with 11 bases remaining between them. CDR3 DNA: TGTGCCAGCAGCCAAGATTTGACGACATATGAAAAACTGTTTTTT. Its protein product is CASSQDLTTYEKLFF.

The chain links TRBV4-3 to TRBJ1-1; maybe TRBD1 (6 bases). The CDR3 spans 18 residues. Deletions cut 0 bases from V and 4 bases from J, with 21 bases between. Germline assignment: CDR1 LGHNA and CDR2 YSLEER. CDR3 residues: CASSQDLVGGAGGTEAFF. DNA for the CDR3: TGCGCCAGCAGCCAAGATCTTGTGGGGGGGGCGGGCGGCACTGAAGCTTTCTTT.

The chain carries TRBV7-9 and TRBJ2-7; 11 bases align to TRBD2. V was clipped by 5 bases and J by 2 bases; unmatched bases: 5. This CDR3 spans 15 amino acids. The V gene's germline CDR1 is SEHNR and CDR2 FQNEAQ (reference sequence). DNA of the CDR3: TGTGCCAGCAGCCGCGGGACTAGCGGAGCCTACGAGCAGTACTTC. It specifies CASSRGTSGAYEQYF.

The chain has TRBV6-4 and TRBJ2-1, with a tentative D call TRBD1 (5 bases). V lost 0 bases, J lost 6 bases, and 12 bases lay in between. Germline V gene sequence: CDR1 MRHNA, CDR2 SNTAGT. The CDR3 runs 15 residues. The CDR3 DNA is TGTGCCAGCAGTGACTCAGGACACCACGCCAATGAGCAGTTCTTC. Residues: CASSDSGHHANEQFF.

V and J are TRBV4-1 and TRBJ1-1, with TRBD1 as a possible D gene (6 bases). Germline loops: CDR1 MGHRA, CDR2 YSYEKL. The CDR3 sequence is 16 residues long. The V and J ends lost 4 bases and 1 base respectively, with 16 bases between them. The CDR3 DNA sequence: TGCGCCAGCAGCCTCCACCCCGCAGGGGAGAACACTGAAGCTTTCTTT. This encodes CASSLHPAGENTEAFF.

The V and J genes are TRBV28 and TRBJ1-2, with TRBD1 as a possible D gene (6 bases). Germline V CDR1 and CDR2: MDHEN, SYDVKM. Trimming removed 4 bases at V and 6 bases at J, with 9 bases between. The CDR3 has 12 amino acids. CDR3: CASSYNRDGYTF. The CDR3 DNA sequence: TGTGCCAGCAGTTACAACAGGGATGGCTACACCTTC.

The V call is TRBV10-3, the J call TRBJ1-6, with a tentative D call TRBD1 (5 bases). Germline-derived CDR1 and CDR2 are ENHRY and SYGVKD. The CDR3 loop spans 15 amino acids. Trimming stripped 9 bases from V and 6 bases from J, with 18 bases between. The CDR3 region is CAIRWGEMSNSPLHF. The DNA of the CDR3 is TGTGCCATTCGGTGGGGGGAAATGAGTAATTCACCCCTCCACTTT.

V usage is TRBV6-1 and J usage is TRBJ1-1, with 8 bases aligning to TRBD1. The length of the CDR3 is 15 residues. The ends lost 7 bases at V and 1 base at J; junction bases unmatched: 8. Germline-derived CDR1 and CDR2 are MNHNS and SASEGT. The CDR3 DNA reads as TGTGCCAGCAAGGGGTTAGGGACAGGGAACACTGAAGCTTTCTTT. It codes for CASKGLGTGNTEAFF.

The chain is built from TRBV6-5 and TRBJ2-6; possible D gene TRBD2, 5 bases. Germline V gives CDR1 MNHEY, CDR2 SVGAGI. With 8 bases removed from V and 0 bases from J, the gap between germline ends came to 11 bases. This CDR3 has 15 residues. In DNA, the CDR3 is TGTGCCAGCGAAGGGAGCCTCTCTGGGGCCAACGTCCTGACTTTC. Residues: CASEGSLSGANVLTF.

V usage is TRBV10-3 and J usage is TRBJ2-5, with 7 bases that match TRBD2. Germline-derived CDR1 and CDR2 are ENHRY and SYGVKD. The CDR3 length is 14 residues. V was clipped by 4 bases and J by 4 bases; unmatched bases: 6. The CDR3 bases are TGTGCCATCAGTGCGGGGGGAGGCGGAGAGACCCAGTACTTC. This codes for CAISAGGGGETQYF.

This sequence joins TRBV6-6 and TRBJ2-2; TRBD1 matches at 8 bases. The trim removed 5 bases at V and 5 bases at J, leaving 4 bases unmatched. From germline, CDR1 is MNHNY and CDR2 SVGAGI (reference sequence). The CDR3 loop spans 14 amino acids. The CDR3 is CASSLDRETGELFF. The CDR3, as DNA: TGTGCCAGCAGTCTGGACAGGGAAACCGGGGAGCTGTTTTTT.

This chain uses TRBV5-4 with TRBJ2-1; TRBD2 agrees at 7 bases. Per germline, CDR1 SGHNT and CDR2 YYREEE (reference sequence). With 2 bases clipped from V and 4 bases from J, the junction kept 15 bases outside the gene matches. This CDR3 spans 18 amino acids. As DNA, the CDR3 is TGTGCCAGCAGCTTTTTATCCGGACTAGACCCGAGGTACAATGAGCAGTTCTTC. Its translation is CASSFLSGLDPRYNEQFF.

This clone was seen a few times. V is TRBV28 and J is TRBJ1-5; the D gene is possibly TRBD1 (5 bases). Germline V gene sequence: CDR1 MDHEN, CDR2 SYDVKM. Trimming pared 3 bases from V and 7 bases from J, leaving 13 bases between. The CDR3 is 14 residues long. The CDR3 coding sequence is TGTGCCAGCAGTTTGGGAGGGACGGGACAGCCCCAGCATTTT. It codes for CASSLGGTGQPQHF. The full variable domain, rest sourced from reference TRBV28 and TRBJ1-5, is DVKVTQSSRYLVKRTGEKVFLECVQDMDHENMFWYRQDPGLGLRLIYFSYDVKMKEKGDIPEGYSVSREKKERFSLILESASTNQTSMYLCASSLGGTGQPQHFGDGTRLSIL.

This clone was recorded once. This rearrangement joins TRBV4-1 to TRBJ2-3; a weak D match, TRBD2 (5 bases). This CDR3 has 15 residues. V lost 0 bases and J lost 6, with 13 bases in between. Germline V gene data show CDR1 as MGHRA and CDR2 as YSYEKL. CDR3 protein: CASSQESGYPDTQYF. For the CDR3, the DNA is TGCGCCAGCAGCCAAGAATCGGGGTATCCTGATACGCAGTATTTT.

The rearrangement links TRBV19 to TRBJ1-4, with D maybe TRBD1 (5 bases). From germline, CDR1 is LNHDA and CDR2 SQIVND (reference sequence). The CDR3 runs 13 residues. The V end lost 9 bases, the J end lost 3 bases, and 11 bases lay between the germline ends. CDR3 nucleotides: TGTGCCAGCGGAAGGGGATCTAATGAAAAACTGTTTTTT. Residues: CASGRGSNEKLFF.

This clone was observed a few times. The chain couples TRBV6-5 to TRBJ1-1; TRBD1 matches at 7 bases. Germline CDR1 and CDR2: MNHEY and SVGAGI. Germline trimming cut 0 bases from V and 7 bases from J; bases unmatched to any gene: 5. The CDR3 extends over 14 amino acids. In nucleotides, the CDR3 is TGTGCCAGCAGTTACTCGCCACAGGGGTTTGAAGCTTTCTTT. Its protein product is CASSYSPQGFEAFF.

A few counts support this clone. Germline and junction disagree at one end, which may indicate a read error. CDR3 sequence: CASRLDRGYLENTEAFF. The CDR3, as DNA: TGTGCCAGCCGCTTGGACAGGGGGTATTTGGAGAACACTGAAGCTTTCTTT. V is TRBV7-9 and J is TRBJ1-1, with 10 bases identical to TRBD1. CDR3 length equals 17 residues. The germline CDR1 and CDR2 sequences are SEHNR and FQNEAQ (reference sequence). Full variable domain (remainder filled in from reference TRBV7-9 and TRBJ1-1): DTGVSQNPRHKITKRGQNVTFRCDPISEHNRLYWYRQTLGQGPEFLTYFQNEAQLEKSRLLSDRFSAERPKGSFSTLEIQRTEQGDSAMYLCASRLDRGYLENTEAFFGQGTRLTVV.

The chain uses TRBV13 and TRBJ2-5; 7 positions agree with TRBD2. This CDR3 has 15 residues. Germline assignment: CDR1 PRHDT and CDR2 FYEKMQ (reference sequence). V lost 5 bases to trimming and J lost 2 bases; unmatched junction nucleotides: 8. The chain's CDR3 is CASSNGGGTQETQYF. CDR3 nucleotide sequence: TGTGCCAGCAGCAATGGGGGGGGTACACAAGAGACCCAGTACTTC.

The V and J genes are TRBV9 and TRBJ2-1; 9 bases line up with TRBD2. Per germline, CDR1 SGDLS and CDR2 YYNGEE. Trimming cost V 2 bases and J 10 bases; bases outside gene matches: 10. This CDR3 has 15 residues. This CDR3 reads CASSVEAGGPREQFF. The CDR3 nucleotides are TGTGCCAGCAGCGTTGAGGCGGGAGGGCCGCGGGAGCAGTTCTTC.

CDR3 region: CASSQERGNEQFF. The CDR3 DNA reads TGCGCCAGCAGCCAAGAAAGGGGGAATGAGCAGTTCTTC. The V and J genes are TRBV4-3 and TRBJ2-1, with a possible D match to TRBD1 (6 bases). Deletions cut 0 bases from V and 7 bases from J, with 7 bases between. The CDR3 contains 13 residues. CDR1 LGHNA and CDR2 YSLEER come from the germline V gene.

This chain links TRBV10-3 with TRBJ2-1; maybe TRBD2 (6 bases). V was pared by 3 bases and J by 5 bases, with 17 bases between. This CDR3 has 16 residues. CDR1 and CDR2 (germline): ENHRY, SYGVKD. The CDR3 spells CAISDSETSPNNEQFF. CDR3 bases: TGTGCCATCAGTGATTCGGAGACTAGTCCTAACAATGAGCAGTTCTTC.